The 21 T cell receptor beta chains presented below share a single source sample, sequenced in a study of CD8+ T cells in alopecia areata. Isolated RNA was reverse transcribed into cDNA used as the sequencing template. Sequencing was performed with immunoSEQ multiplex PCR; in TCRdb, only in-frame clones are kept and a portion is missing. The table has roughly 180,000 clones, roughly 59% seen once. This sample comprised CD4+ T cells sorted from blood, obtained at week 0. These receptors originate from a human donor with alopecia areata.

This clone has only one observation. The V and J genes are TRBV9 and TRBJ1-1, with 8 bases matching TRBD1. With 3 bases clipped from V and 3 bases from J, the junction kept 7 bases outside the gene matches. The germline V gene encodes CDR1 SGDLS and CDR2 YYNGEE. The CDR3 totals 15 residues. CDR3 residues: CASSARTGKDTEAFF. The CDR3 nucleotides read TGTGCCAGCAGCGCTCGGACAGGGAAGGACACTGAAGCTTTCTTT.

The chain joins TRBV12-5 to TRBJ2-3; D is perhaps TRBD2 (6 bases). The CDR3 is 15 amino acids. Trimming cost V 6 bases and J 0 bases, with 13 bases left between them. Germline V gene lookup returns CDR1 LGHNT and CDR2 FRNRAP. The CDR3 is CASGISGTSTDTQYF. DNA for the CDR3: TGTGCTAGTGGGATCTCCGGGACTAGCACAGATACGCAGTATTTT.

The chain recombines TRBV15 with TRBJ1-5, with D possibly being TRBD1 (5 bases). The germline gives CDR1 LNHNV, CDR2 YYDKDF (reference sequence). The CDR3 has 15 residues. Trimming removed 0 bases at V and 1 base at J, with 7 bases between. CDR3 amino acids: CATSRDWDSNQPQHF. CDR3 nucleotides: TGTGCCACCAGCAGAGATTGGGACAGCAATCAGCCCCAGCATTTT. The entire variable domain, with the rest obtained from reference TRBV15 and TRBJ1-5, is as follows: DAMVIQNPRYQVTQFGKPVTLSCSQTLNHNVMYWYQQKSSQAPKLLFHYYDKDFNNEADTPDNFQSRRPNTSFCFLDIRSPGLGDTAMYLCATSRDWDSNQPQHFGDGTRLSIL.

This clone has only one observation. As DNA, the CDR3 is TGTGCCAGCAGTGACGCAGGTTACTATGGCTACACCTTC. It specifies CASSDAGYYGYTF. The rearrangement links TRBV25-1 to TRBJ1-2; no reliable D call. V was clipped by 3 bases and J by 3 bases, with 8 bases between them. CDR3 length: 13 amino acids. Germline CDR1 reads MGHDK; CDR2 reads SYGVNS.

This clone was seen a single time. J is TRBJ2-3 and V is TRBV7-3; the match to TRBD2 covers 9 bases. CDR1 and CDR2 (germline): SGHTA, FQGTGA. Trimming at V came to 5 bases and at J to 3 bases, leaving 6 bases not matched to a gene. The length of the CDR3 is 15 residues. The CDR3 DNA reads TGTGCCAGCAGCATAAGCGGGGGGAGGACAGATACGCAGTATTTT. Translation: CASSISGGRTDTQYF. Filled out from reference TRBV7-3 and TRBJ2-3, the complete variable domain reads GAGVSQTPSNKVTEKGKYVELRCDPISGHTALYWYRQSLGQGPEFLIYFQGTGAADDSGLPNDRFFAVRPEGSVSTLKIQRTERGDSAVYLCASSISGGRTDTQYFGPGTRLTVL.

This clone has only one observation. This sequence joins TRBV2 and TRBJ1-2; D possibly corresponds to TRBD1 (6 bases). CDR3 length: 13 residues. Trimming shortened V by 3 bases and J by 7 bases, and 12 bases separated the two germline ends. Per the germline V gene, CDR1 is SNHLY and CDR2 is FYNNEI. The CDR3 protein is CASSDRGTGGYTF. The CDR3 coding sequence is TGTGCCAGCAGTGACAGGGGAACCGGTGGCTACACCTTC.

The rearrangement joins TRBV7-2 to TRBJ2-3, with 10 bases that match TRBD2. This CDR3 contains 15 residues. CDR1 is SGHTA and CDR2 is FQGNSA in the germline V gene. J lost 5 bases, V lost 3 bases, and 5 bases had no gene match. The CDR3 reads CASSLAAGGKDTQYF. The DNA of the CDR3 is TGTGCCAGCAGCTTGGCAGCGGGGGGGAAAGATACGCAGTATTTT.

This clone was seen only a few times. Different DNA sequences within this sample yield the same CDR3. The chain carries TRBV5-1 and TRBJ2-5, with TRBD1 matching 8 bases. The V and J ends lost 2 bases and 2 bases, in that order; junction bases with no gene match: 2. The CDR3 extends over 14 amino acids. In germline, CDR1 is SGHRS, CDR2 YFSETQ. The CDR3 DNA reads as TGCGCCAGCAGCTTAGGGACAGGTCAAGAGACCCAGTACTTC. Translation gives CASSLGTGQETQYF.

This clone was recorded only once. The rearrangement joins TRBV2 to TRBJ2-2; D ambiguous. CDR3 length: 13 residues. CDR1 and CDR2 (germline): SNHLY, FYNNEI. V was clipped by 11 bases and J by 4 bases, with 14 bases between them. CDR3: CALARMSTGELFF. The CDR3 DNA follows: TGTGCCCTCGCCCGGATGAGCACCGGGGAGCTGTTTTTT.

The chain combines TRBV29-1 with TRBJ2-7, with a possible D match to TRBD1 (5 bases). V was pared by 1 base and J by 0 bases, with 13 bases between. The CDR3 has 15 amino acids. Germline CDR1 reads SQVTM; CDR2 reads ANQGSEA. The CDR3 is CSVEVGQGRSYEQYF. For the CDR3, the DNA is TGCAGCGTTGAAGTCGGTCAGGGCCGCTCCTACGAGCAGTACTTC.

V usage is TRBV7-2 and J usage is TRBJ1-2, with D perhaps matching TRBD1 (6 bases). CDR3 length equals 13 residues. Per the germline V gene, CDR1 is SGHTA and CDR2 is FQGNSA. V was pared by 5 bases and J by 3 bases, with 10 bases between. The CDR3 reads CASSMGGDYGYTF. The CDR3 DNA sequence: TGTGCCAGCAGCATGGGGGGCGACTATGGCTACACCTTC.

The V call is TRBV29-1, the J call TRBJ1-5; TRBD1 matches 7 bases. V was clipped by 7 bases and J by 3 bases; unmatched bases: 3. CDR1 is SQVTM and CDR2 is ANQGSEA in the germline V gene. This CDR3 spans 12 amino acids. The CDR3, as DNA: TGCAGCGCAGGGGGTTACAATCAGCCCCAGCATTTT. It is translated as CSAGGYNQPQHF. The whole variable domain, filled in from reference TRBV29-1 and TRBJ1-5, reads SAVISQKPSRDICQRGTSLTIQCQVDSQVTMMFWYRQQPGQSLTLIATANQGSEATYESGFVIDKFPISRPNLTFSTLTVSNMSPEDSSIYLCSAGGYNQPQHFGDGTRLSIL.

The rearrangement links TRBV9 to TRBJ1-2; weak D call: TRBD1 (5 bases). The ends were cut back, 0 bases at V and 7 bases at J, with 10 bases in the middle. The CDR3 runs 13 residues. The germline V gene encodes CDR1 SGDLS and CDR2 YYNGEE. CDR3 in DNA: TGTGCCAGCAGCGTAGAAACGAGGGGTGGCTACACCTTC. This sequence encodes CASSVETRGGYTF. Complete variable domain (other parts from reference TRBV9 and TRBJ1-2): DSGVTQTPKHLITATGQRVTLRCSPRSGDLSVYWYQQSLDQGLQFLIQYYNGEERAKGNILERFSAQQFPDLHSELNLSSLELGDSALYFCASSVETRGGYTFGSGTRLTVV.

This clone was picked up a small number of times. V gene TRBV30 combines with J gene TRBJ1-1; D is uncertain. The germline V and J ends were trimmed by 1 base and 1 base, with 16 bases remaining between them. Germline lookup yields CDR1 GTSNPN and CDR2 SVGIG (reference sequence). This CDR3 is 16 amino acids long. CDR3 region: CAWSEGGGPRNTEAFF. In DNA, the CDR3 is TGTGCCTGGAGTGAAGGAGGTGGACCGAGGAACACTGAAGCTTTCTTT.

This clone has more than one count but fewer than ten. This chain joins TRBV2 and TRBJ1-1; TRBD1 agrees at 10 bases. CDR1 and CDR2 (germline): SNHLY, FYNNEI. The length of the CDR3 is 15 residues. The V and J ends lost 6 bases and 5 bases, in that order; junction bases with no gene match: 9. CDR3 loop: CASRGDRGRGTEAFF. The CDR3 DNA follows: TGTGCCAGCAGAGGGGACAGGGGACGGGGTACTGAAGCTTTCTTT.

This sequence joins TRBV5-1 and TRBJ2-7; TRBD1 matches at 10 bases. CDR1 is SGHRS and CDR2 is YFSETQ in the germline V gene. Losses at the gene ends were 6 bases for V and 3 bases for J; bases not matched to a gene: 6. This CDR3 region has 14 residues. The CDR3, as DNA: TGCGCCAGCAATCCGGGACAGGGGTTCTACGAGCAGTACTTC. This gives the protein CASNPGQGFYEQYF.

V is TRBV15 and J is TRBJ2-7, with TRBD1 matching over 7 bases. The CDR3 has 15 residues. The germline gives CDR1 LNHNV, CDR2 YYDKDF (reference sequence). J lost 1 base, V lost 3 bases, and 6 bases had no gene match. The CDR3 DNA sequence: TGTGCCACCAGCAGTGCGGACAGGTTGTCCTACGAGCAGTACTTC. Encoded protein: CATSSADRLSYEQYF.

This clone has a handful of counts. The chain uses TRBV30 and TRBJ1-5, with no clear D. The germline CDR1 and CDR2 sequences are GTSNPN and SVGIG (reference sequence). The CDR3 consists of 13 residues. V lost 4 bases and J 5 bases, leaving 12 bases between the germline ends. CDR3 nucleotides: TGTGCCTGGAAAGGTAGGGATGATCAGCCCCAGCATTTT. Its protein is CAWKGRDDQPQHF.

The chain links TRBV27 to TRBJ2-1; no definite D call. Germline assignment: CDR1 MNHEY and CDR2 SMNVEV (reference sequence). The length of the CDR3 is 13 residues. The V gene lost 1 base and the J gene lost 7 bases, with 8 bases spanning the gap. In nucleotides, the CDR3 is TGTGCCAGCAGTTTATTTTGGGGTAATGAGCAGTTCTTC. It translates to CASSLFWGNEQFF.

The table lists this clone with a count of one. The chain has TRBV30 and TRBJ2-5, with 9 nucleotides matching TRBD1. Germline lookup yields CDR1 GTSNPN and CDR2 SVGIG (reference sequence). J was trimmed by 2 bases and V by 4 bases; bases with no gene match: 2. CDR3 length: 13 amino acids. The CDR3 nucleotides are TGTGCCTGGACGGGACAGGGTCAAGAGACCCAGTACTTC. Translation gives CAWTGQGQETQYF.

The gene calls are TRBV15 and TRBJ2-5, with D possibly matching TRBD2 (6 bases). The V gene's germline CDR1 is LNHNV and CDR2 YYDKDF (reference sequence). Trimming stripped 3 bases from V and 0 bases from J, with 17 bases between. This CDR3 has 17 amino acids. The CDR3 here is CATSSVGGRTYQETQYF. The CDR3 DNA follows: TGTGCCACCAGCAGTGTCGGAGGGCGGACGTACCAAGAGACCCAGTACTTC.